This T cell receptor (beta chain) was sequenced during a study of blood T cells in healthy people across ages. Notes on the study in general: Estimates drawn from one million T cells were deemed to understate diversity. It was the long-lived donors that had more naive CD4+ cells and higher diversity than aged donors.

The donors, all healthy, were Caucasians living in Russia, aged about 6 to 95. The use of a sample-barcoded 5' primer and a J-beta primer mix characterized a second PCR of about 6 to 11 cycles. Each cDNA molecule was tagged by a template-switch adaptor with 12 random nucleotides. MiXCR, run by TCRdb on the 5' RACE reads, gives a single entry per CDR3 protein. This sample has approximately 1,000,000 distinct CDR3 sequences, with more than 35% found just once. The V segment lost 5 bases and the J segment 6 bases; nucleotides outside the gene matches: 10. The CDR3 extends over 15 amino acids. Germline CDR1 is SNHLY and CDR2 is FYNNEI. A remark on this clonotype: What it binds is unknown.

The receptor was isolated from a woman aged 60-75 years in good health. The J gene is TRBJ2-1, the V gene TRBV2; TRBD1 aligns across 7 bases. The material sequenced was blood. CDR3 in DNA: TGTGCCAGCAGTCCGACAGGGCCCTCGAGCAATGAGCAGTTCTTC. Its protein product is CASSPTGPSSNEQFF. Full variable domain (missing parts from reference TRBV2 and TRBJ2-1): EPEVTQTPSHQVTQMGQEVILRCVPISNHLYFYWYRQILGQKVEFLVSFYNNEISEKSEIFDDQFSVERPDGSNFTLKIRSTKLEDSAMYFCASSPTGPSSNEQFFGPGTRLTVL.